This TCR beta chain was profiled in a study of blood T cell repertoires in COVID-19 (dated by TCRdb to 2018 to 2021). Looking at the study overall: Samples from collaborators originated in the United States, Italy and Spain and spanned both the acute and convalescent phases of COVID-19. The material from the prospective study consisted of cDNA or gDNA derived from T cells, B-cell-depleted T cells, or PBMCs. The samples were drawn from two sources: the first 160 participants of the ongoing ImmuneRACE study, and 1,000 to 1,500 subjects contributed by 6 global collaborators. The dataset comprised deeply sampled blood TCRbeta repertoires from subjects exposed to, actively infected with, or recovered from COVID-19. Nearly every sample came with metadata listing a de-identified subject ID, COVID-19 status, age in years and sex. Where HLA class I and class II types were available, the types were taken from metadata supplied by the sample provider, not from assay-based typing. The repertoires were made available in a free public database intended to serve as a resource for research on the immune response to SARS-CoV-2. Results and caveats for the whole study, not just this receptor: Clinical and demographic metadata were provided uncurated, with the amount varying by source and participant.

TCRbeta CDR3 regions were amplified from genomic DNA by means of the immunoSEQ Assay, a bias-controlled multiplex PCR. The authors' analysis ran thus. Within the assay, amplification of reference gene primers was used to estimate how many nucleated cells each sample contained. Sequence reads were collapsed and filtered to measure the absolute abundance of every unique TCRbeta CDR3 rearrangement. For each sample, productive Simpson clonality was calculated by taking the square root of Simpson's diversity index across productive rearrangements. TCRdb retrieved this table from immuneACCESS and kept in-frame rearrangements only. Not all clones are present; in checked studies, unresolved V genes account for under half, and no reason is known for the remainder. That table gives V, J and clone size, and the DNA gave D and trimming. The sample data list 400,000 or so clones, and about 90% of these were observed just once. The leading ten clones occupy about 0.6% of the sample.

About this clone itself: Its target antigen remains unknown. The input lacks base qualities; no much larger clone sits a single base away.

The CDR3, cysteine through phenylalanine, is 16 amino acids long. This entry keeps only the CDR3 DNA: 48 bases, framed from base 1. The germline V gene specifies LGHNA as CDR1 and YNFKEQ as CDR2. V and J are trimmed by 0 bases and 6 bases, and the gene matches miss 3 bases of the junction. Participants in the prospective study were aged roughly 18 to 100 years, lived in about two dozen United States geographic areas, and enrolled through a virtual design. In the prospective study, participants were assigned to cohorts based on the clinical history participants reported in a screening survey and a study questionnaire. ImmuneRACE Cohort 3 recovered participants were defined by two consecutive negative NP/OP PCR tests, healthcare professional clearance, or symptom resolution. In the prospective study, whole blood, serum and a nasopharyngeal or oropharyngeal swab were collected from each participant by mobile phlebotomists. Additional blood draws and questionnaires over an approximately two-month period could optionally be provided by prospective study participants. Before DNA extraction, prospective study blood samples were shipped either frozen or at room temperature.

The TCR comes from a man between 18 and 35 years old who had recovered from COVID-19. The specimen sequenced was PBMCs or T cells enriched from blood (not recorded which). The chain links TRBV4-2 with TRBJ2-1, with 12 central nucleotides matching TRBD2. The CDR3 amino acid sequence is: CASSQETSGRSNEQFF. The nucleotide sequence is TGTGCCAGCAGCCAAGAGACTAGCGGGAGATCCAATGAGCAGTTCTTC.